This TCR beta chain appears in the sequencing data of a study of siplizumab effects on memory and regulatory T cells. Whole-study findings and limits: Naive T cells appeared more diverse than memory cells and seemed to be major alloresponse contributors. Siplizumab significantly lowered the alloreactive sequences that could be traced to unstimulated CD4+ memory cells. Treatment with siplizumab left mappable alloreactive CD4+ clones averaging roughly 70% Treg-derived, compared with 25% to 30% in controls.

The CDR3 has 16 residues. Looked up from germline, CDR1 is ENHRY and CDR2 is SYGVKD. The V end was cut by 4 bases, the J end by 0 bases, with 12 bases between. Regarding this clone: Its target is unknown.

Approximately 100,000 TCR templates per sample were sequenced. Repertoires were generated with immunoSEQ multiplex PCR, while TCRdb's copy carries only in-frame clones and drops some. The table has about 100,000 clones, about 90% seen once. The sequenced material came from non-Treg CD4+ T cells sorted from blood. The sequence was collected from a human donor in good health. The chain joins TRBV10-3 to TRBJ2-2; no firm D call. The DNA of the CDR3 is TGTGCCATCAGTGTCGGTAGCAGAGCGAACACCGGGGAGCTGTTTTTT. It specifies CAISVGSRANTGELFF.